This TCR beta chain was retrieved from a study of T cells after yellow fever vaccination. About the research overall: Researchers used SMART-Seq v4 Ultra Low Input to prepare fractions that had low cell numbers. Study findings and constraints: Post-booster samples contained most primary-vaccination clones (more than 95% CD4, 88% CD8). Abundant clonotypes (contaminants from the bulk population) could be present in FACS-sorted repertoires.

This clonotype was counted a few times. The antigen is undetermined. Conversion of TCR transcripts into cDNA relied on 5'RACE template switching, which added a universal primer site and UMIs. A single record per CDR3 protein comes from TCRdb applying MiXCR to the 5' RACE reads. The sample lists hundreds of thousands of distinct CDR3 sequences; roughly 12% were seen once. V gave up 6 bases and J gave up 6 bases; unmatched junction bases: 8. Germline CDR1 MNHEY, CDR2 SVGAGI. This CDR3 contains 14 residues. The specimen comprised PBMCs, sampled on the day of the yellow fever booster vaccination. The TCR sequence derives from a man aged 25 to 45 who received the YFV17D yellow fever vaccine. This chain links TRBV6-5 with TRBJ2-3; TRBD2 agrees at 8 bases. The CDR3 region has the DNA TGTGCCAGCAGATACGAGCGGGAGAGGGATACGCAGTATTTT. This codes for CASRYERERDTQYF.